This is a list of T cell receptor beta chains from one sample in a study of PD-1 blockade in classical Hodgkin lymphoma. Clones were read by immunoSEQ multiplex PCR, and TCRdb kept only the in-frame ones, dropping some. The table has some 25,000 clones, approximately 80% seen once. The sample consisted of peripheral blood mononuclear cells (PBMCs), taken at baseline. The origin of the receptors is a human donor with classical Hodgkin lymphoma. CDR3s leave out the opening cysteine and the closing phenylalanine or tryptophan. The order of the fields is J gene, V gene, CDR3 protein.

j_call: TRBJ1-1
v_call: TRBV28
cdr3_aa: ASRRLTGTEAF

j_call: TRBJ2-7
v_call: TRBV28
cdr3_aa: AGTSGPSGEQY

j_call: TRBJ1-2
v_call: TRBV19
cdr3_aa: ASKRNQRYGYT

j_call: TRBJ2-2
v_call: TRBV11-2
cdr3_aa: ASDPDRFGTGELF

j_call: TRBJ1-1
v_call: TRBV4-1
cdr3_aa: ASSQEGPRNTEAF

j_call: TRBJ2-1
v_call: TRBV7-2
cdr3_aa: ASSLALGESEQF

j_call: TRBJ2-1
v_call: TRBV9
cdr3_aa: ASSPPGHSDEQF

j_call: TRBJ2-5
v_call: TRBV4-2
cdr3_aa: ASSQEDETQY

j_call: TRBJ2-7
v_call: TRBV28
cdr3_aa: ASWGLAGLEQY

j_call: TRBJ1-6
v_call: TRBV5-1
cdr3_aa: ASSFAQGGNSPLH

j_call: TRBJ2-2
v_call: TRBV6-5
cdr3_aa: ASRQVGPGELF

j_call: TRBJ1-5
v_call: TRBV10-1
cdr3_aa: ASRSPGQGFQPQH

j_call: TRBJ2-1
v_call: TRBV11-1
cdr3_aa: ASSPDLSYNEQF

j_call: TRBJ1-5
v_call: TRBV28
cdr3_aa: ASSLGGPLGSQH

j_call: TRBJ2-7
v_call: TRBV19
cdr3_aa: ASSGRGLSYEQY

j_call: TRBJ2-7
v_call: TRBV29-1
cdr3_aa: SVLRSGTSYEQY

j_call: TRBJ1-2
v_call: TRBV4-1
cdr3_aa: ASSQELGQGVYGYT

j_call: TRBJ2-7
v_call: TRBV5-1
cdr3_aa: ASSLYSGSRGGEQY

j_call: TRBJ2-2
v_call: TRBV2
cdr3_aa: ASSEYGELF

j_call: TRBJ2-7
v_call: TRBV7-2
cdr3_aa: ASSLVAQGAYEQY

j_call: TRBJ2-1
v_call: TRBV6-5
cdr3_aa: ASSYNSYNEQF

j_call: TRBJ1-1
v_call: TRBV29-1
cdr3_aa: SVRQGRTEAF

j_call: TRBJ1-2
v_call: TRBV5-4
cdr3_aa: ASSLVQGHGYT

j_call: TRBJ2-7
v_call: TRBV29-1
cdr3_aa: SVVWGWEQY

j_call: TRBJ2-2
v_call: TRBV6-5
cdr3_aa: ASSYTATSTGELF

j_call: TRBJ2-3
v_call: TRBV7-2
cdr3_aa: ASIPQRVGAGADTQY

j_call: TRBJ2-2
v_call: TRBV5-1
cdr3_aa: ASSGGLAGPRELF

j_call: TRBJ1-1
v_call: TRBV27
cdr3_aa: ASSFKGRDTEAF

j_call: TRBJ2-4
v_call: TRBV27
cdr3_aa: ASSLSYVLVAKNIQY

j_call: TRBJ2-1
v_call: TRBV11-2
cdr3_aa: ASSPRLAGEQF

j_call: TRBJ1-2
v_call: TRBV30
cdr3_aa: AWTGLEVGYT

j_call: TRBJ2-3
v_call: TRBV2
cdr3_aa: ASPLAGGSTDTQY

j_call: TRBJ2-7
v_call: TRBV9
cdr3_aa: ASSPAGNGDEQY

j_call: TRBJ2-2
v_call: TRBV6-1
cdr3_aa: ASSEYRGAGELF

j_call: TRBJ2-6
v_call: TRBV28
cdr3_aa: ASRAGTGLSGANVLT

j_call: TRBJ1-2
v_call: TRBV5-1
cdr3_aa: ASSQGQGLYGYT

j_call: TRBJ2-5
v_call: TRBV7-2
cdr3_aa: ASSVTGTGGETQY

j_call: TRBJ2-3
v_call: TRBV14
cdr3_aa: ASSLKQLGADTQY

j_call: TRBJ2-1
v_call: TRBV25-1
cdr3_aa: ASSELRLNEQF

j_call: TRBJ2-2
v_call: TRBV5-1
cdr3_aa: ASSQTGSGTGELF

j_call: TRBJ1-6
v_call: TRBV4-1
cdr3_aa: ASSQVRTGGIYNSPLH

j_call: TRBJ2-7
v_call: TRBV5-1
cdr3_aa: ASSLIRGNYEQY

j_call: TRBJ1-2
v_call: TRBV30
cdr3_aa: AWGGDYGYT

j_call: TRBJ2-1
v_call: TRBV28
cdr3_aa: ASSLGRKGNEQF

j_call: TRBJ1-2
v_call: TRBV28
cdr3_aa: ASSSGYESYGYT

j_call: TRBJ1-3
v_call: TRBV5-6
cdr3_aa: ASSLGAGAGNTIY

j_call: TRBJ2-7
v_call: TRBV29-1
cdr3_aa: SVEDFAGQGSYEQY

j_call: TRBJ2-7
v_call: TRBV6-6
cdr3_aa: ASSYSPGGIYEQY

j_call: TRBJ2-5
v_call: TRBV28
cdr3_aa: VSQGRETQY

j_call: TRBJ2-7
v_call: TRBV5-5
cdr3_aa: ASSPDTTYEQY

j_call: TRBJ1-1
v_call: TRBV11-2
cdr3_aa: ASSLVMGQVNTEAF

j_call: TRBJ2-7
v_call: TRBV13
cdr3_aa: ASSLMGQYEQY

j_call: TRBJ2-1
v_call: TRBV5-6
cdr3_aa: ASSLPGGQSNEQF

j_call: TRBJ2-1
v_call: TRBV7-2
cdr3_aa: ASSSSGVWNNEQF

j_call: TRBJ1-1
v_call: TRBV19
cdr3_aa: AAGTGNTEAF

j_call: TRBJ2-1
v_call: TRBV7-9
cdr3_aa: ASSLNNEQF

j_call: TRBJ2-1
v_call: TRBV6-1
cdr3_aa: ASSEARGRSTYNEQF